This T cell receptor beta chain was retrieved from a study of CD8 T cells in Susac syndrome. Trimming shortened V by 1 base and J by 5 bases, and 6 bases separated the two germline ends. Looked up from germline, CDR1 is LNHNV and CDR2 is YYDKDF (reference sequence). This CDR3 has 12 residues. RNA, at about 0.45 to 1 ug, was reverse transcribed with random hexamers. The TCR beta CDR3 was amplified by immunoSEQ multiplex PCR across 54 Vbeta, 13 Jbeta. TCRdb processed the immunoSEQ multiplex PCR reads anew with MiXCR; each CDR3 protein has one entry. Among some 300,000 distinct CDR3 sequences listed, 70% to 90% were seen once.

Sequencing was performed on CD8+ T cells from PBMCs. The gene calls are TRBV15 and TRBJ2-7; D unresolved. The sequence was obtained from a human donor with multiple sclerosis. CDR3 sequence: CATSRGTDEQYF. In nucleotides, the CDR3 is TGTGCCACCAGCAGAGGGACCGACGAGCAGTACTTC.